This T cell receptor beta chain came from a study of Graves' ophthalmopathy and Graves' hyperthyroidism. The TCR beta CDR3 regions underwent amplification from RNA transcripts. Investigators did first-round RT-PCR with HTBI primers, then second-round multiplex PCR. TCRdb called the multiplex PCR reads again in MiXCR, with one record for every CDR3 protein. The table records around 15,000 distinct CDR3 sequences, roughly 46% of them present only once. Germline loops: CDR1 SGHDT, CDR2 YYEEEE. This CDR3 region has 16 residues. With 1 base removed from V and 6 bases from J, the gap between germline ends came to 16 bases.

The chain has TRBV5-6 and TRBJ2-2, with D unclear. Sequencing was carried out using peripheral blood. This receptor was obtained from a woman aged 35 to 49 with stable Graves' hyperthyroidism. DNA for the CDR3: TGTGCCAGCAGCTTGTACGGCAACAGCGAATCCGGGGAGCTGTTTTTT. Translated: CASSLYGNSESGELFF.